These T cell receptor beta chains were read from a single sample in a study of cytomegalovirus exposure and HLA in healthy donors. TCRdb's table, derived via immunoSEQ multiplex PCR, lists solely in-frame clones and lacks some. In the table there are approximately 220,000 clones, 90% to 95% of which are singletons. Input material: PBMCs. Receptors originate from a woman between 18 and 29 years old in good health and CMV-seronegative. The CDR3 runs from the conserved cysteine through the conserved F or W. The D gene is left open where the match is weak. Clone size, where shown, is once, few, many, or a class for clones that have expanded.

-	-	TRBV6-4	TRBJ1-1	TGTGCCAGCAGTGACTCGCGGGGAACTGAAGCTTTCTTT	CASSDSRGTEAFF
-	-	TRBV28	TRBJ1-5	TGTGCCAGCAGTTTGTTGGGGCCGAGCAATCAGCCCCAGCATTTT	CASSLLGPSNQPQHF
-	TRBD2	TRBV7-7	TRBJ2-1	TGTGCTAGCAGCTTACAGTCGGGAGGACCGTACAATGAGCAGTTCTTC	CASSLQSGGPYNEQFF
once	-	TRBV28	TRBJ2-1	TGTGCCAGCAGTTCAGACAGCTACAATGAGCAGTTCTTC	CASSSDSYNEQFF
-	TRBD1	TRBV7-3	TRBJ1-1	TGTGCCAGCAGCCCCGGGACAGGGGTCATGAACACTGAAGCTTTCTTT	CASSPGTGVMNTEAFF
-	-	TRBV7-6	TRBJ2-3	TGTGCCAGCAGCTTAGAGTACGGAGGGGATACGCAGTATTTT	CASSLEYGGDTQYF
-	TRBD2	TRBV30	TRBJ2-1	TGTGCCTGGAGTAGAAGCGGGAGTAATGAGCAGTTCTTC	CAWSRSGSNEQFF
once	-	TRBV10-3	TRBJ1-2	TGTGCCATCAGTGATCCGCGGGGCGGGGACTATGGCTACACCTTC	CAISDPRGGDYGYTF
-	-	TRBV6-5	TRBJ1-2	TGTGCCAGCAGTTTGGGTGGGGCCCTTGGCTACACCTTC	CASSLGGALGYTF
-	-	TRBV6-6	TRBJ2-2	TGTGCCAGCAGTTACGCGGGACCCACCCCCGAGGAGCTGTTTTTT	CASSYAGPTPEELFF
-	TRBD2	TRBV18	TRBJ2-1	TGTGCCAGCGGAGCCGGGACTAGCGGGAGTCATGAGCAGTTCTTC	CASGAGTSGSHEQFF
-	TRBD1	TRBV7-2	TRBJ1-5	TGTGCCAGCAGCCTCAGGACAGGGCTGGATCAGCCCCAGCATTTT	CASSLRTGLDQPQHF
-	-	TRBV19	TRBJ2-3	TGTGCCAGTAGTATTAGACAAAGCACAGATACGCAGTATTTT	CASSIRQSTDTQYF
-	TRBD1	TRBV5-1	TRBJ1-2	TGCGCCAGCAGCGGGACAGGGGCCGGCTACACCTTC	CASSGTGAGYTF
-	TRBD1	TRBV6-1	TRBJ1-6	TGTGCCAGCAGTTCTCGACAGGGGAGGAATTCACCCCTCCACTTT	CASSSRQGRNSPLHF
-	TRBD1	TRBV5-4	TRBJ2-7	TGTGCCAGCAGCTGGGGGACAGGGAGCTCCTACGAGCAGTACTTC	CASSWGTGSSYEQYF
-	-	TRBV4-1	TRBJ2-7	TGCGCCAGCAGCCAAGGCAGGTTCTACGAGCAGTACTTC	CASSQGRFYEQYF
-	-	TRBV18	TRBJ2-2	TGTGCCAGCTCACCTCATAACACCGGGGAGCTGTTTTTT	CASSPHNTGELFF
-	-	TRBV6-1	TRBJ2-3	TGTGCCAGCAGTGAACGGGATAGCACAGATACGCAGTATTTT	CASSERDSTDTQYF
-	-	TRBV5-6	TRBJ2-6	TGTGCCAGCAGCTCCTCCTCAGGGGTGGGGACTGGGGCCAACGTCCTGACTTTC	CASSSSSGVGTGANVLTF
-	-	TRBV5-1	TRBJ2-3	TGCGCCAGCAGCTTGGTGGCGGGATGGGCAGATACGCAGTATTTT	CASSLVAGWADTQYF
-	-	TRBV6-1	TRBJ1-1	TGTGCCAGCAGCCACACGAGGTCCGGGACAGAAGCTTTCTTT	CASSHTRSGTEAFF
-	-	TRBV21-1	TRBJ1-1	TGTGCCAGCAGCAAAAGTCGTAAGGGACAGGGTATCACTGAAGCTTTCTTT	CASSKSRKGQGITEAFF
-	TRBD2	TRBV7-3	TRBJ2-1	TGTGCCAGCAGCTTAGGAGGGTCTTGGTCTAGCGGCTACAATGAGCAGTTCTTC	CASSLGGSWSSGYNEQFF
-	-	TRBV18	TRBJ1-1	TGTGCCAGCTCAACCCGGGGGGCGCTTTATGAAGCTTTCTTT	CASSTRGALYEAFF
-	-	TRBV5-6	TRBJ1-2	TGTGCCAGCAGCAGGGACGGGGGAGCTAACTATGGCTACACCTTC	CASSRDGGANYGYTF
-	TRBD1	TRBV6-4	TRBJ1-1	TGTGCCAGCAGTGACTTTCAGACAGGGTCGCCCACTGAAGCTTTCTTT	CASSDFQTGSPTEAFF
-	-	TRBV25-1	TRBJ2-7	TGTGCCAGCAGGGCGGGACTCTACGAGCAGTACTTC	CASRAGLYEQYF
-	-	TRBV6-6	TRBJ1-6	TGTGCCAGCAGGGACTTGAGGAATTCACCCCTCCACTTT	CASRDLRNSPLHF